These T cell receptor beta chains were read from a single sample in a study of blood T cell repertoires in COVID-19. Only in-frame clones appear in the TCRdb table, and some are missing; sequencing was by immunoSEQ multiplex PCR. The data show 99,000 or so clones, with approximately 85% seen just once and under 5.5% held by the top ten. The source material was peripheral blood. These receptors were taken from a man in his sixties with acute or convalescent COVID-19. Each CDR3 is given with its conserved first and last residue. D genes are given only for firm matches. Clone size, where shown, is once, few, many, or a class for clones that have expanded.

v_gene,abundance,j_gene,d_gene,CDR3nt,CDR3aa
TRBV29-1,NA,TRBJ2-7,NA,TGCAGCGTAGAAACCGGGTTGACCTCGTACGAGCAGTACTTC,CSVETGLTSYEQYF
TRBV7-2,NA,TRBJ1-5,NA,TGTGCCAGCAGCTTAGGGGGGGATCAGCCCCAGCATTTT,CASSLGGDQPQHF
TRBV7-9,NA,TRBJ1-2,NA,TGTGCCAGCAGCTTACGGGTCGGCTGGTTCTTCTATGGCTACACCTTC,CASSLRVGWFFYGYTF
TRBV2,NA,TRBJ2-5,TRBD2,TGTGCCAGCAGTGAAGCGGAGCTAGCGGGTCCGGAGACCCAGTACTTC,CASSEAELAGPETQYF
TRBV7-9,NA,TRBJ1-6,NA,TGTGCCAGCAGCTCTAACGGCGGGACCGCTCCCCTCCACTTT,CASSSNGGTAPLHF
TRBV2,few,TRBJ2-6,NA,TGTGCCAGCAGTGACCCCGACAGCTCTGGGGCCAACGTCCTGACTTTC,CASSDPDSSGANVLTF
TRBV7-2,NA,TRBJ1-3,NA,TGTGCCAGCAGCTTAGGGGGCGCGATTGGAAACACCATATATTTT,CASSLGGAIGNTIYF
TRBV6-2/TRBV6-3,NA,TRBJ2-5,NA,TGTGCCAGCAGTTTTCGGAGGGGCGCCGAGACCCAGTACTTC,CASSFRRGAETQYF
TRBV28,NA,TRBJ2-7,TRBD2,TGTGCCAGTTCCCGATTAAGCGGGAGGGCCTACGAGCAGTACTTC,CASSRLSGRAYEQYF
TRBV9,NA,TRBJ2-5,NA,TGTGCCAGCAGCGTAGGAGGGTGGTGGGAGACCCAGTACTTC,CASSVGGWWETQYF
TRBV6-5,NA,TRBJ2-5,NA,TGTGCCAGCAGTTACGTACAGCAAGAGACCCAGTACTTC,CASSYVQQETQYF
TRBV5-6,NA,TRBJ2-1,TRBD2,TGTGCCAGCAGCTCTAGCGGGGGGGCCTACAATGAGCAGTTCTTC,CASSSSGGAYNEQFF
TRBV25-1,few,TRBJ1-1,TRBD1,TGTGCCAGCAAGAGACAGGGCATGAACACTGAAGCTTTCTTT,CASKRQGMNTEAFF
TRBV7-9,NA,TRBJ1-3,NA,TGTGCCAGCAGCTCGACAGGAGACCGGGACACCATATATTTT,CASSSTGDRDTIYF
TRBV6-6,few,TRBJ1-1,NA,TGTGCCAGCAGTTACTCCTTGGCGAACACTGAAGCTTTCTTT,CASSYSLANTEAFF
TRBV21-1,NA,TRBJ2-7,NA,TGTGCCAGCAGCAAAGCAGGGGGCTCGGCCTACGAGCAGTACTTC,CASSKAGGSAYEQYF
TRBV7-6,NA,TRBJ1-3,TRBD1,TGTGCCAGCAGCCCACGGCCGGGACAGAACTCTGGAAACACCATATATTTT,CASSPRPGQNSGNTIYF
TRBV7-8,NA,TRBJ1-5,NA,TGTGCCAGCAGCTTAGTGCCAGATCGGGGACAGCCCCAGCATTTT,CASSLVPDRGQPQHF
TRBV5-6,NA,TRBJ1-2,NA,TGTGCCAGCAGCTCAGGGTCCTCCGGGGGCTACACCTTC,CASSSGSSGGYTF
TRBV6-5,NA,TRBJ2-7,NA,TGTGCCAGCAGTTACAAAGGCAGGGGCTACGAGCAGTACTTC,CASSYKGRGYEQYF
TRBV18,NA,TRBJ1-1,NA,TGTGCCAGCTCACCAAGAACCCAGGGTTCAAACACTGAAGCTTTCTTT,CASSPRTQGSNTEAFF
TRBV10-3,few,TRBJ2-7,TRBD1,TGTGCCATCAGTGGGACAGGGAGTGGCGAGCAGTACTTC,CAISGTGSGEQYF